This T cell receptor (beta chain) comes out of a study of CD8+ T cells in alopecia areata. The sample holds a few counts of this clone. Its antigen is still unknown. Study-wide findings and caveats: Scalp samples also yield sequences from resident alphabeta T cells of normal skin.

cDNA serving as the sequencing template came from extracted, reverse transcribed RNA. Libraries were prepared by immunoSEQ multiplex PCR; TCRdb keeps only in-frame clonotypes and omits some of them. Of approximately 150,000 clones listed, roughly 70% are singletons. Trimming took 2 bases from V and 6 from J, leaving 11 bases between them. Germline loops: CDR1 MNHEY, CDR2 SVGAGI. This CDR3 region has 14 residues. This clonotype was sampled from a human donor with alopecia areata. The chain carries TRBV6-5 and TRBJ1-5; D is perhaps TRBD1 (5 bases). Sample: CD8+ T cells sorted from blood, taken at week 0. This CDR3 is CASSYGSGRQPQHF. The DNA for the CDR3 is TGTGCCAGCAGTTACGGGTCAGGGCGTCAGCCCCAGCATTTT.